The 2 T cell receptor beta chains in this list originate from one sample, sequenced in a study of T cells after yellow fever vaccination. Each CDR3 protein is one row after TCRdb ran MiXCR on the 5' RACE reads. The sample has hundreds of thousands of distinct CDR3 sequences, about 13% seen once. The source material was PBMCs, sampled on the day of the yellow fever booster vaccination. These receptors were collected from a man aged 25-45 years who received the YFV17D yellow fever vaccine.

The V gene is TRBV11-2, the J gene TRBJ2-5; maybe TRBD2 (6 bases). CDR1 is SGHAT, CDR2 FQNNGV, per germline. The CDR3 length is 14 residues. Deletions cut 5 bases from V and 5 bases from J, with 15 bases between. The CDR3 here is CASSPIGTGETQYF. Written as DNA, the CDR3 is TGTGCCAGCAGCCCGATAGGGACTGGGGAGACCCAGTACTTC.

This clonotype was seen a few times. The chain joins TRBV7-2 to TRBJ2-7; possibly TRBD1 for D (5 bases). This CDR3 has 13 residues. V lost 3 bases and J lost 5, with 11 bases in between. Germline CDR1 reads SGHTA; CDR2 reads FQGNSA. CDR3 in amino acids: CASSFIRVDEQYF. The CDR3 DNA is TGTGCCAGCAGCTTCATCAGGGTCGACGAGCAGTACTTC.